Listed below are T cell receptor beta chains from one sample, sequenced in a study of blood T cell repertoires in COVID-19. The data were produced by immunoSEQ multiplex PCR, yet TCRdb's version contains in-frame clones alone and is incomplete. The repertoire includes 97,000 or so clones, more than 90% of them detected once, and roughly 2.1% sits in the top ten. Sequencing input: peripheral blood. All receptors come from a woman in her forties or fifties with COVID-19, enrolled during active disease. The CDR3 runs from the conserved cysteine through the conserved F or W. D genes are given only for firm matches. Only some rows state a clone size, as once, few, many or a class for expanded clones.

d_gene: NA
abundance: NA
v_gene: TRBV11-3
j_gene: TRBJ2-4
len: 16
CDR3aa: CASSFVTGITKNIQYF
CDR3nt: TGTGCCAGCAGCTTCGTCACAGGGATCACTAAAAACATTCAGTACTTC

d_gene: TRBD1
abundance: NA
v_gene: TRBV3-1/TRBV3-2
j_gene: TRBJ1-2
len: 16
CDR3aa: CASSQGTTGGAVGYTF
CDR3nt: TGTGCCAGCAGCCAAGGTACCACAGGGGGTGCGGTTGGCTACACCTTC

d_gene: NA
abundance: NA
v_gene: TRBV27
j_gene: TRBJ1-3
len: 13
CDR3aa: CASSLTSGNTIYF
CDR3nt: TGTGCCAGCAGCCTAACCTCTGGAAACACCATATATTTT

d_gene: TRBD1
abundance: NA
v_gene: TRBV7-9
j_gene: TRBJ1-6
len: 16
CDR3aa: CASSLVTTGGGSPLHF
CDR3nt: TGTGCCAGCAGCTTAGTTACGACAGGGGGCGGATCACCCCTCCACTTT

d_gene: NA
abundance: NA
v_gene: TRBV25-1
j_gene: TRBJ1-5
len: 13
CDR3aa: CASSEGGDQPQHF
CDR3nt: TGTGCCAGCAGTGAGGGGGGGGATCAGCCCCAGCATTTT

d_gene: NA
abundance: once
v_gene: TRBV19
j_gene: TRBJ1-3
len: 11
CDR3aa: CASGWRNTIYF
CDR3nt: TGTGCCAGCGGATGGAGGAACACCATATATTTT

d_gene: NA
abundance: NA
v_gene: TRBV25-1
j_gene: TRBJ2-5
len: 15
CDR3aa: CASSESRAGQETQYF
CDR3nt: TGTGCCAGCAGTGAATCGCGCGCAGGGCAAGAGACCCAGTACTTC

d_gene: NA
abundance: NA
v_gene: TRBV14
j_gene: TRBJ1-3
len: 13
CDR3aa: CASSRGGGNTIYF
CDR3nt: TGTGCCAGCAGCAGGGGTGGTGGAAACACCATATATTTT

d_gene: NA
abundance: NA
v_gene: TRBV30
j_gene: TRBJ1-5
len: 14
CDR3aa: CAWSVGRSGQPQHF
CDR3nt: TGTGCCTGGAGTGTAGGCAGATCGGGTCAGCCCCAGCATTTT

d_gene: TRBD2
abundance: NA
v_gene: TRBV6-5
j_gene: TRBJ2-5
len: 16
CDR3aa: CASSYFPRGVQETQYF
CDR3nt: TGTGCCAGCAGTTACTTCCCGCGGGGGGTTCAAGAGACCCAGTACTTC

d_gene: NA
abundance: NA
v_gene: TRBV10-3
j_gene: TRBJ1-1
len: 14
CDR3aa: CAISESEGRGEAFF
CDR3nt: TGTGCCATCAGTGAGTCTGAGGGCCGGGGTGAAGCTTTCTTT

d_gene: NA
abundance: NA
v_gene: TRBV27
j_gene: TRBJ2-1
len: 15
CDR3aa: CASSPRESSYNEQFF
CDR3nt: TGTGCCAGCAGTCCCCGGGAGAGCTCCTACAATGAGCAGTTCTTC

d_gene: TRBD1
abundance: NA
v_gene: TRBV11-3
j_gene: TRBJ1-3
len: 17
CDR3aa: CASSPRQGRSSGNTIYF
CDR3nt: TGTGCCAGCAGCCCGCGACAGGGACGAAGCTCTGGAAACACCATATATTTT

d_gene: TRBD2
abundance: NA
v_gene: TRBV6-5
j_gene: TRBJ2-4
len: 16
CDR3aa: CASSSGEGLPKNIQYF
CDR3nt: TGTGCCAGCAGTTCCGGGGAGGGGTTACCCAAAAACATTCAGTACTTC

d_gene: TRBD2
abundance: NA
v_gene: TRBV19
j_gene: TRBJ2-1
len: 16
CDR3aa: CASSIITSGGANEQFF
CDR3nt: TGTGCCAGTAGTATAATAACCAGCGGGGGGGCCAATGAGCAGTTCTTC

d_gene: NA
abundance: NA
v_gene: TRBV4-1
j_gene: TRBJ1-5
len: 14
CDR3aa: CASSQVAENQPQHF
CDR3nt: TGCGCCAGCAGCCAAGTGGCGGAGAATCAGCCCCAGCATTTT

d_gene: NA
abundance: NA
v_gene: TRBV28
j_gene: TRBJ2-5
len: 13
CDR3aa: CASSEQVQGTQYF
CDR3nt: TGTGCCAGCAGTGAACAGGTTCAAGGGACCCAGTACTTC

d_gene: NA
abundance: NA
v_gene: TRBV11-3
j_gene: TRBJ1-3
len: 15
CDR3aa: CASSFGWGAGNTIYF
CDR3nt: TGTGCCAGCAGCTTCGGATGGGGGGCTGGAAACACCATATATTTT

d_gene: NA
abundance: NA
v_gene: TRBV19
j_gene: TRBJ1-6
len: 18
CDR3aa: CASSPYLREKTYNSPLHF
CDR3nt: TGTGCCAGTAGTCCATACCTCAGGGAAAAGACCTATAATTCACCCCTCCACTTT

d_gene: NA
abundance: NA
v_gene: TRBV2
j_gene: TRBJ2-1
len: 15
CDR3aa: CASSSQGGSYNEQFF
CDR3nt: TGTGCCAGCAGTTCCCAGGGGGGATCCTACAATGAGCAGTTCTTC

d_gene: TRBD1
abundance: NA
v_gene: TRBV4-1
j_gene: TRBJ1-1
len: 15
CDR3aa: CASSQAWDRNTEAFF
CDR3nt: TGCGCCAGCAGCCAAGCCTGGGACAGAAACACTGAAGCTTTCTTT

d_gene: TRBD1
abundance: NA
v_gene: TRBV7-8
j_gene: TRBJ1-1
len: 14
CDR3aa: CASSLQGMNTEAFF
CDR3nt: TGTGCCAGCAGCCTACAGGGGATGAACACTGAAGCTTTCTTT

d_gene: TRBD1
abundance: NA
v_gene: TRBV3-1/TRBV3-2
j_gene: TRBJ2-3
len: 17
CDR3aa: CASSHSWGQGATDTQYF
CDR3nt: TGTGCCAGCAGCCACTCTTGGGGACAGGGGGCCACAGATACGCAGTATTTT

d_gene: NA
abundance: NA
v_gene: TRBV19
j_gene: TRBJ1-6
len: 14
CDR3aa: CASSYRESNSPLHF
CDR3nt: TGTGCCAGTAGTTACAGGGAGAGCAATTCACCCCTCCACTTT

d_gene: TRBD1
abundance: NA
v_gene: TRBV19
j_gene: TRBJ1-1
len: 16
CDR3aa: CASSTTGGIMNTEAFF
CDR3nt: TGTGCCAGTAGTACGACAGGGGGCATTATGAACACTGAAGCTTTCTTT

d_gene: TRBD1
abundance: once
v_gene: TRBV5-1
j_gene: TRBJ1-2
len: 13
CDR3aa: CASRSGGGYGYTF
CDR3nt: TGCGCCAGCAGATCAGGGGGCGGCTATGGCTACACCTTC

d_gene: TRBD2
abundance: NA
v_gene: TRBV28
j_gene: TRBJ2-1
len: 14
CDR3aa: CASSLAGGPNEQFF
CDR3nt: TGTGCCAGCAGTTTAGCGGGGGGGCCCAATGAGCAGTTCTTC

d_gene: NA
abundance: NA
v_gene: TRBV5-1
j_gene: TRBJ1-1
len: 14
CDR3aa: CASSLAQGLSMAFF
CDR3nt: TGCGCCAGCAGCTTGGCCCAGGGCCTCAGTATGGCTTTCTTT

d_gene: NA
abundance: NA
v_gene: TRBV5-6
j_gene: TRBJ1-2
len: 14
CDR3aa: CASSLVTVADGYTF
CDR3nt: TGTGCCAGCAGCTTGGTTACCGTGGCAGATGGCTACACCTTC

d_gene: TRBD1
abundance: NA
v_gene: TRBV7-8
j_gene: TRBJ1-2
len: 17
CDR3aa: CASSFSGTGGVGYGYTF
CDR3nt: TGTGCCAGCAGCTTTTCCGGGACAGGAGGGGTTGGCTATGGCTACACCTTC